This is a list of T cell receptor beta chains from one sample in a study of blood T cell repertoires in COVID-19. Some clones are missing from TCRdb's copy, which holds only in-frame ones; the method was immunoSEQ multiplex PCR. The data hold over 45,000 clones, with roughly 86% observed a single time. What was sequenced was peripheral blood. These receptors all stem from a woman of 80 years or more with acute or convalescent COVID-19. CDR3s include the opening cysteine and the closing phenylalanine or tryptophan. Each record gives: D gene, clone size, J gene, V gene, CDR3 protein, CDR3 DNA. D genes are given only for firm matches. Clone size is stated in some rows and not others, as once, few, many or a class when expanded.

>.|.|TRBJ1-2|TRBV19
CASSIGGNLNYGYTF
TGTGCCAGTAGTATCGGAGGAAACCTTAACTATGGCTACACCTTC
>.|.|TRBJ2-7|TRBV3-1/TRBV3-2
CASSLRGLRGYEQYF
TGTGCCAGCAGCCTAAGAGGGCTTCGGGGCTACGAGCAGTACTTC
>.|few|TRBJ1-1|TRBV9
CASSVPRGNVNTEAFF
TGTGCCAGCAGCGTACCCCGGGGGAACGTGAACACTGAAGCTTTCTTT
>.|.|TRBJ2-5|TRBV12-5
CASGSGGYWEETQYF
TGTGCTAGTGGTTCGGGGGGCTATTGGGAGGAGACCCAGTACTTC
>.|.|TRBJ1-1|TRBV19
CASSKAGLTEAFF
TGTGCCAGTAGTAAGGCGGGGCTCACTGAAGCTTTCTTT
>.|.|TRBJ2-3|TRBV5-6
CASSFGTDTQYF
TGTGCCAGCAGCTTCGGCACAGATACGCAGTATTTT
>.|.|TRBJ2-3|TRBV6-6
CASSSSTDTQYF
TGTGCCAGCAGTTCGAGTACAGATACGCAGTATTTT
>TRBD2|.|TRBJ2-1|TRBV20-1
CSASERGAFNEQFF
TGCAGTGCTAGTGAGCGGGGGGCTTTCAATGAGCAGTTCTTC
>.|.|TRBJ2-1|TRBV12-1
CEESSYNEQFF
TGTGAGGAGAGCTCCTACAATGAGCAGTTCTTC
>.|.|TRBJ2-2|TRBV5-6
CASSSTRVTGELFF
TGTGCCAGCAGCTCGACGAGGGTTACCGGGGAGCTGTTTTTT
>TRBD1|.|TRBJ1-2|TRBV6-5
CASAGQASGTF
TGTGCCAGCGCGGGACAGGCTTCGGGGACCTTC
>TRBD2|.|TRBJ2-3|TRBV6-5
CASSYSGGGATDTQYF
TGTGCCAGCAGTTACTCGGGCGGGGGAGCCACAGATACGCAGTATTTT
>TRBD2|.|TRBJ2-1|TRBV4-1
CASSHIAGGLYNEQFF
TGCGCCAGCAGCCACATAGCGGGGGGGCTATACAATGAGCAGTTCTTC
>TRBD1|few|TRBJ2-7|TRBV28
CASSSHDRVNSGEQYF
TGTGCCAGCAGTTCCCACGACAGGGTAAATTCGGGCGAGCAGTACTTC
>TRBD1|.|TRBJ2-7|TRBV14
CASSQTGTDIYEQYF
TGTGCCAGCAGTCAAACCGGGACAGACATCTACGAGCAGTACTTC
>TRBD1|.|TRBJ2-5|TRBV6-1
CASSAYRGRQEETQYF
TGTGCCAGCAGTGCATACAGGGGGCGCCAGGAAGAGACCCAGTACTTC
>.|.|TRBJ1-6|TRBV3-1/TRBV3-2
CASSQVSSYNSPLHF
TGTGCCAGCAGCCAAGTCAGCTCCTATAATTCACCCCTCCACTTT
>TRBD2|.|TRBJ2-7|TRBV6-6
CASSRPGLAGLDVSEQYF
TGTGCCAGCAGTCGACCGGGACTAGCGGGACTAGACGTGTCCGAGCAGTACTTC
>TRBD2|.|TRBJ2-1|TRBV5-1
CASRQLAGPYNEQFF
TGCGCCAGCAGACAGCTAGCGGGGCCCTACAATGAGCAGTTCTTC
>.|.|TRBJ2-3|TRBV5-1
CASTLGGTDTQYF
TGCGCCAGCACCCTGGGCGGCACAGATACGCAGTATTTT
>TRBD1|.|TRBJ1-2|TRBV15
CATSRSGTGGSGYTF
TGTGCCACCAGCAGATCCGGGACAGGGGGCTCAGGCTACACCTTC
>.|.|TRBJ1-4|TRBV14
CASSQSTLWGREKLFF
TGTGCCAGCAGCCAGTCTACCCTCTGGGGGCGCGAAAAACTGTTTTTT
>.|.|TRBJ1-4|TRBV5-1
CASSFDTTNEKLFF
TGCGCCAGCAGCTTCGACACTACTAATGAAAAACTGTTTTTT
>.|.|TRBJ2-5|TRBV5-1
CASSREPQETQYF
TGCGCCAGCAGCCGAGAGCCCCAAGAGACCCAGTACTTC
>.|few|TRBJ1-1|TRBV7-2
CASSFVVTEAFF
TGTGCCAGCAGCTTTGTAGTCACTGAAGCTTTCTTT
>.|.|TRBJ2-7|TRBV6-5
CASSYMRGHEQYF
TGTGCCAGCAGTTACATGCGGGGTCACGAGCAGTACTTC
>TRBD1|.|TRBJ2-7|TRBV10-3
CAISTDRAGYEQYF
TGTGCCATCAGCACAGACAGGGCGGGCTACGAGCAGTACTTC
>TRBD2|.|TRBJ2-1|TRBV14
CASSQALTSSGRAAYEQFF
TGTGCCAGCAGCCAAGCCCTCACCTCTAGCGGGAGGGCAGCCTATGAGCAGTTCTTC
>TRBD2|once|TRBJ2-3|TRBV10-1
CASSALAGRGTDTQYF
TGCGCCAGCAGTGCCCTAGCGGGGCGTGGGACAGATACGCAGTATTTT
>.|.|TRBJ1-1|TRBV5-1
CASSVKLGTTEAFF
TGCGCCAGCAGCGTAAAGCTGGGGACTACTGAAGCTTTCTTT
>.|.|TRBJ1-4|TRBV19
CASSSLGGFSTNEKLFF
TGTGCCAGTAGTAGTCTCGGGGGGTTTTCAACTAATGAAAAACTGTTTTTT
>TRBD1|.|TRBJ2-7|TRBV15
CATSRDTGTGGYEQYF
TGTGCCACCAGCAGAGACACCGGGACAGGGGGCTACGAGCAGTACTTC
>TRBD1|.|TRBJ1-1|TRBV29-1
CSVGQGPNTEAFF
TGCAGCGTAGGACAGGGGCCGAACACTGAAGCTTTCTTT
>TRBD1|.|TRBJ1-2|TRBV7-2
CASSLRTGSAYGYTF
TGTGCCAGCAGCTTACGGACAGGATCTGCCTATGGCTACACCTTC
>.|.|TRBJ2-7|TRBV6-5
CASSPQGAGVRYF
TGTGCCAGCAGCCCCCAGGGGGCGGGAGTTCGGTACTTC
>.|once|TRBJ1-1|TRBV27
CASSLRQAANTEAFF
TGTGCCAGCAGTTTACGACAGGCCGCGAACACTGAAGCTTTCTTT
>.|.|TRBJ1-3|TRBV3-1/TRBV3-2
CASSVVAHSGNTIYF
TGTGCCAGCAGCGTTGTAGCGCACTCTGGAAACACCATATATTTT
>.|.|TRBJ1-2|TRBV6-1
CASSDWGGGYTF
TGTGCCAGCAGTGATTGGGGGGGCGGCTACACCTTC
>TRBD2|.|TRBJ2-5|TRBV9
CASSVGLAGSEETQYF
TGTGCCAGCAGCGTAGGACTAGCGGGAAGCGAAGAGACCCAGTACTTC
>.|once|TRBJ1-1|TRBV10-2
CASSETGRAFF
TGCGCCAGCAGTGAAACAGGGCGAGCTTTCTTT
>.|.|TRBJ2-7|TRBV2
CASSRDPGDEQYF
TGTGCCAGCAGTCGGGACCCAGGGGACGAGCAGTACTTC